This T cell receptor beta chain originates from a study of beta chain features in type 1 diabetes. Study-level background: Investigators examined around 110 million sorted cells across all samples. General study points: Sequencing of cDNA might inflate the share of cells that strongly express TCR.

Sequencing targeted expressed TCRB transcripts, as all isolated RNA had been reverse transcribed. Libraries were prepared by immunoSEQ multiplex PCR; TCRdb keeps only in-frame clonotypes and omits some of them. Seen here are 200,000 to 250,000 clones, roughly 11% observed once, and the top ten hold 1% to 1.5%. Sorting with CD45RO/CCR7/CD25/CD127/CD95/CD27 yielded naive, central memory, regulatory and stem-like memory CD4+ cells. Without exception, sorted populations had purity beyond 98%. This clone has a handful of counts. The antigen is undetermined. V lost 1 base, J lost 2 bases, and 11 bases lay in between. Germline V gives CDR1 LGHNA, CDR2 YSLEER. The CDR3 contains 15 residues.

Sequenced input: central memory CD4+ T cells from blood. The chain combines TRBV4-3 with TRBJ1-1; D is unclear. This clonotype was sampled from a man between 18 and 35 years old in good health. CDR3 in DNA: TGCGCCAGCAGCCAAGGGAAGAATTCCAACACTGAAGCTTTCTTT. Translating it yields CASSQGKNSNTEAFF.